This passage covers 2 T cell receptor beta chains from one sample sequenced in a study of shared clonotypes between healthy human individuals (TCRdb year 2020). The method behind the library was the immunoSEQ multiplex PCR assay. In TCRdb, the immuneACCESS table is reduced to in-frame sequences with V and J assigned. These tables do not hold every clone; where another copy was compared, an unresolved V gene accounts for under half, and the others remain unexplained. For this sample there are a few million clones; approximately 93% appear just once. The biggest ten clones account for 0.39% of the sample. Sequences were obtained from naive CD4+ T cells from PBMCs. In the paper's terms, the cell subset or site label means: CD45RA+ positively selected. The receptors stem from a man younger than 35 in good health. Some clones in this sample may be carry-over from other donors' samples.

This chain joins TRBV7-9 and TRBJ2-1; 8 nucleotides align to TRBD2. The trim removed 5 bases at V and 6 bases at J, leaving 15 bases unmatched. The CDR3 totals 17 residues. Per the germline V gene, CDR1 is SEHNR and CDR2 is FQNEAQ (reference sequence). CDR3 in DNA: TGTGCCAGCAGCGTCCCAAGGGCGGCGGGAGGTGGCAATGAGCAGTTCTTC. This translates into CASSVPRAAGGGNEQFF.

This chain joins TRBV30 and TRBJ2-1; 14 nucleotides agree with TRBD2. V was clipped by 4 bases and J by 7 bases; unmatched bases: 18. Germline V gene sequence: CDR1 GTSNPN, CDR2 SVGIG (reference sequence). This CDR3 is 19 amino acids long. The CDR3 here is CAWNRPGTSGRVLRNEQFF. The CDR3 nucleotides read TGTGCCTGGAACCGACCCGGGACTAGCGGGAGAGTATTGCGGAATGAGCAGTTCTTC.